The 22 T cell receptor beta chains below all came from one sample that was sequenced in a study of high-grade serous ovarian cancer treatment subgroups. TCRdb's copy holds only in-frame clones and misses some; the assay was immunoSEQ multiplex PCR. This table holds about 6,600 clones, about four fifths found once. The tumor samples were collected prior to definitive surgery or chemotherapy. The sequenced sample consisted of tumor tissue. The receptors come from a human donor with high-grade serous ovarian cancer.

This clone is a singleton in its sample. The V call is TRBV27, the J call TRBJ2-5, with D maybe TRBD1 (6 bases). CDR3 length equals 17 residues. Germline V gives CDR1 MNHEY, CDR2 SMNVEV (reference sequence). V shed 4 bases and J shed 5 bases, with 23 bases lying between them. The CDR3 region has the DNA TGTGCCAGCAGTTCCATACCAGAGATGTGGGGGCAGGAGACCCAGTACTTC. Encoded protein: CASSSIPEMWGQETQYF.

The V gene is TRBV12-5, the J gene TRBJ2-7, with D perhaps matching TRBD2 (6 bases). The CDR3 spans 13 residues. The germline V gene encodes CDR1 LGHNT and CDR2 FRNRAP. The CDR3 loop reads CASTIGGLYEQYF. As DNA, the CDR3 is TGTGCATCCACAATCGGGGGATTATACGAGCAGTACTTC.

The rearrangement uses TRBV5-4 and TRBJ2-4, with TRBD2 identical over 9 bases. The CDR3 runs to 15 residues. The trim removed 2 bases at V and 8 bases at J, leaving 8 bases unmatched. Per the germline V gene, CDR1 is SGHNT and CDR2 is YYREEE (reference sequence). The CDR3 DNA reads as TGTGCCAGCAGCTTTAGCGGGAGTAGGGAGTACATTCAGTACTTC. It yields the protein CASSFSGSREYIQYF.

The chain carries TRBV7-8 and TRBJ2-1; tentatively, D is TRBD1 or TRBD2 (5 bases each). The CDR3 is made up of 10 amino acids. Deletions cut 10 bases from V and 8 bases from J, with 9 bases between. Germline V CDR1 and CDR2: SGHVS, FQNEAQ. CDR3 region: CATGRDEQFF. CDR3 nucleotide sequence: TGTGCCACGGGGCGGGATGAGCAGTTCTTC. Complete variable domain (other parts from reference TRBV7-8 and TRBJ2-1): GAGVSQSPRYKVAKRGQDVALRCDPISGHVSLFWYQQALGQGPEFLTYFQNEAQLDKSGLPSDRFFAERPEGSVSTLKIQRTQQEDSAVYLCATGRDEQFFGPGTRLTVL.

The CDR3 nucleotides read TGTGCCAGCAGCGCCGGGAGGAGTTATTCACCCCTCCACTTT. It encodes CASSAGRSYSPLHF. This chain links TRBV11-3 with TRBJ1-6; D is ambiguous. V dropped 5 bases and J dropped 8 bases, with 13 bases sitting between them. Per the germline V gene, CDR1 is SGHNT and CDR2 is YENEEA. This CDR3 has 14 residues. Variable domain in full (rest from reference TRBV11-3 and TRBJ1-6): EAGVVQSPRYKIIEKKQPVAFWCNPISGHNTLYWYLQNLGQGPELLIRYENEEAVDDSQLPKDRFSAERLKGVDSTLKIQPAELGDSAVYLCASSAGRSYSPLHFGNGTRLTVT.

This clone was observed a handful of times. The chain links TRBV28 to TRBJ2-4; D gene unclear. The CDR3 runs 14 residues. Germline CDR1 reads MDHEN; CDR2 reads SYDVKM. Trimming left V 5 bases short and J 5 bases short, with 13 bases between. The CDR3 sequence is CASSPLPAQNIQYF. CDR3 nucleotides: TGTGCCAGCAGTCCACTCCCGGCCCAAAACATTCAGTACTTC.

This chain links TRBV30 with TRBJ1-2; 10 bases align to TRBD1. CDR3 size: 14 residues. Germline values: CDR1 GTSNPN, CDR2 SVGIG (reference sequence). V trimming: 8 bases; J trimming: 7 bases; junction bases outside the gene matches: 13. The CDR3 here is CARGLTGGGLGYTF. CDR3 nucleotides: TGTGCCCGTGGACTGACAGGGGGCGGGCTTGGCTACACCTTC.

The V call is TRBV7-2, the J call TRBJ1-1; no clear D gene. V gave up 0 bases and J gave up 6 bases, with 11 bases separating them. The CDR3 sequence is 14 residues long. Germline CDR1 is SGHTA and CDR2 is FQGNSA. CDR3 residues: CASSLARAGSEAFF. CDR3 bases: TGTGCCAGCAGCTTAGCGCGGGCCGGGTCTGAAGCTTTCTTT.

The chain has TRBV19 and TRBJ1-2; D not resolved. Trimming cost V 3 bases and J 8 bases, with 16 bases left between them. Germline V gene lookup returns CDR1 LNHDA and CDR2 SQIVND (reference sequence). The CDR3 runs to 14 residues. This chain's CDR3 is CASSIRWSVVGYTF. The CDR3 DNA sequence: TGTGCCAGTAGTATTCGGTGGTCGGTGGTAGGCTACACCTTC. Looking up the rest from reference TRBV19 and TRBJ1-2 gives the full variable domain: DGGITQSPKYLFRKEGQNVTLSCEQNLNHDAMYWYRQDPGQGLRLIYYSQIVNDFQKGDIAEGYSVSREKKESFPLTVTSAQKNPTAFYLCASSIRWSVVGYTFGSGTRLTVV.

The chain carries TRBV6-1 and TRBJ1-2; TRBD1 matches 9 bases. J gave up 4 bases and V 2 bases, and 5 bases lay outside the gene matches. The CDR3 spans 15 residues. The germline V gene encodes CDR1 MNHNS and CDR2 SASEGT. The CDR3 region is CASSELDRGAYGYTF. CDR3 DNA sequence: TGTGCCAGCAGTGAATTAGACAGGGGGGCCTATGGCTACACCTTC.

The chain links TRBV6-6 to TRBJ2-7; 8 bases match TRBD1. Unmatched junction bases numbered 6, after V lost 2 bases and J lost 3 bases. CDR1 and CDR2 from the germline V gene are MNHNY and SVGAGI (reference sequence). The CDR3 covers 15 residues. The CDR3 protein is CASSYPGTGDYEQYF. CDR3 in DNA: TGTGCCAGCAGTTACCCCGGGACAGGAGACTACGAGCAGTACTTC.

The chain recombines TRBV18 with TRBJ1-2; TRBD1 matches at 8 bases. The CDR3 runs 14 residues. J gave up 5 bases and V 1 base, and 3 bases lay outside the gene matches. CDR1 and CDR2 (germline): KGHSH, LQKENI. CDR3 residues: CASSPQWTGYGYTF. CDR3 coding DNA: TGTGCCAGCTCACCACAATGGACAGGGTATGGCTACACCTTC.

The chain links TRBV19 to TRBJ1-5; 7 bases are a match to TRBD1. V lost 0 bases to trimming and J lost 6 bases; unmatched junction nucleotides: 8. This CDR3 comprises 16 residues. CDR1 and CDR2 from the germline V gene are LNHDA and SQIVND (reference sequence). The CDR3 nucleotides read TGTGCCAGTAGTATAGAGGGCAGGGGGATGGGTCAGCCCCAGCATTTT. As protein: CASSIEGRGMGQPQHF.

The chain uses TRBV7-3 and TRBJ1-1; D unresolved. V was clipped by 5 bases and J by 4 bases, with 11 bases between them. The germline gives CDR1 SGHTA, CDR2 FQGTGA. The CDR3 has 13 amino acids. The CDR3 reads CASSLQVGTEAFF. CDR3 DNA sequence: TGTGCCAGCAGCCTCCAGGTAGGCACTGAAGCTTTCTTT.

For the CDR3, the DNA is TGTCCTGGGAGCGCACTGGGACTAGCGGGAGGGGACCAAGAGACCCAGTACTTC. Its translation: CPGSALGLAGGDQETQYF. This sequence joins TRBV22-1 and TRBJ2-5; TRBD2 was called by the table and not checked on the DNA. TRBV22-1 is shown as a pseudogene. The CDR3 extends over 18 amino acids.

V and J are TRBV6-5 and TRBJ1-4, with 9 bases aligning to TRBD1. The CDR3 runs 14 residues. Unmatched junction bases numbered 11, after V lost 2 bases and J lost 16 bases. Germline values: CDR1 MNHEY, CDR2 SVGAGI. CDR3 bases: TGTGCCAGCAGTTACGCCCCCCCCGGGACAGGGTGGTTTTTT. It is translated as CASSYAPPGTGWFF.

This clone was found once. The chain has TRBV18 and TRBJ2-7, with a possible D match to TRBD2 (6 bases). V shed 2 bases and J shed 0 bases, with 11 bases lying between them. Per the germline V gene, CDR1 is KGHSH and CDR2 is LQKENI. This CDR3 is built from 15 residues. In nucleotides, the CDR3 is TGTGCCAGCTCACCAACCAGCGGGCCCTCCTACGAGCAGTACTTC. It encodes CASSPTSGPSYEQYF.

The rearrangement joins TRBV7-2 to TRBJ1-1; D may be TRBD1 (5 bases). Trimming stripped 8 bases from V and 2 bases from J, with 12 bases between. Germline V CDR1 and CDR2: SGHTA, FQGNSA. CDR3 length: 13 amino acids. The CDR3 DNA is TGTGCCAGCTCGAGGGACCCAAACACTGAAGCTTTCTTT. Translation gives CASSRDPNTEAFF.

This chain connects TRBV28 to TRBJ1-5; perhaps TRBD1 as D (5 bases). V shed 6 bases and J shed 5 bases, with 29 bases lying between them. Per the germline V gene, CDR1 is MDHEN and CDR2 is SYDVKM. This CDR3 has 19 residues. CDR3 in DNA: TGTGCCAGCAGAGGAGTAATTTCGCGGGACCCAACAAGAGATCAGCCCCAGCATTTT. Its translation is CASRGVISRDPTRDQPQHF.

This sequence joins TRBV5-5 and TRBJ1-5, with D hard to call. Germline V gene sequence: CDR1 SGHKS, CDR2 YYEKEE (reference sequence). V was shortened by 0 bases and J by 10 bases, with 14 bases between the two germline ends. The length of the CDR3 is 14 residues. The CDR3 sequence is CASSLGGDLLPQHF. The CDR3 coding sequence is TGTGCCAGCAGCTTGGGAGGAGACCTCCTTCCCCAGCATTTT.

This chain links TRBV28 with TRBJ2-5; the match to TRBD2 covers 8 bases. Germline V gene sequence: CDR1 MDHEN, CDR2 SYDVKM. Unmatched junction bases numbered 8, after V lost 6 bases and J lost 5 bases. This CDR3 has 14 amino acids. CDR3 sequence reads: CASRSGLAYETQYF. In nucleotides, the CDR3 is TGTGCCAGCAGATCTGGACTAGCATATGAGACCCAGTACTTC.

The chain couples TRBV6-6 to TRBJ2-7, with 7 nucleotides matching TRBD2. Germline V gene sequence: CDR1 MNHNY, CDR2 SVGAGI (reference sequence). Germline trimming cut 0 bases from V and 7 bases from J; bases unmatched to any gene: 3. CDR3 size: 13 residues. The CDR3 bases are TGTGCCAGCAGTTACTCGGGCGGGGGTGAGCAGTACTTC. It translates to CASSYSGGGEQYF.